The source of this TCR beta chain is a study of technical replicates of blood from several donors. Profiled with immunoSEQ multiplex PCR; TCRdb holds only in-frame clones, not every one. The profile covers tens of thousands of clones, with around 97% appearing a single time and approximately 0.2% taken by the ten largest. V was clipped by 9 bases and J by 3 bases; unmatched bases: 7. Looked up from germline, CDR1 is LNHDA and CDR2 is SQIVND (reference sequence). This CDR3 has 13 amino acids. This sequence originates from a human donor in good health. V usage is TRBV19 and J usage is TRBJ1-2; 7 nucleotides match TRBD1. Material: T cells isolated from PBMCs. CDR3 sequence reads: CASSDREHYGYTF. The CDR3 DNA reads TGTGCCAGCTCAGACAGGGAACACTATGGCTACACCTTC.